This T cell receptor (beta chain) emerged from a study of blood T cell repertoires in COVID-19. Overall study: Donors in the United States, Italy and Spain gave samples during acute or convalescent COVID-19. The analysed material was cDNA or gDNA that came from T cells, B-cell-depleted T cells, or PBMCs.

Trimming pared 8 bases from V and 2 bases from J, leaving 17 bases between. CDR1 is SGDLS, CDR2 YYNGEE, per germline. The CDR3 sequence is 15 residues long. How the authors handled the data: Estimation of nucleated cell counts was performed using reference gene primer amplification. Profiled with immunoSEQ multiplex PCR; TCRdb holds only in-frame clones, not every one. V and J calls and clone size are copied from that table; D and trimming were computed from the DNA. The sample carries 150,000 to 200,000 clones, 88% recorded once. V and J are TRBV9 and TRBJ1-5; weak D call: TRBD1 (5 bases). Sequenced material: peripheral blood. This clonotype was obtained from a human donor in a cohort sampled during active COVID-19. CDR3: CARDVKQGGNQPQHF. The CDR3 DNA is TGTGCCAGGGACGTAAAGCAGGGTGGCAATCAGCCCCAGCATTTT.